This T cell receptor (beta chain) was recovered during a study of T cell responses to AZD1222 COVID-19 vaccine. Study at large: It was second doses at about 4 or about 12 weeks that were pooled. Study-level points and caveats: Among the donors, most were white British and more were female, and clonal diversity was possibly underestimated. With dominance at 160-218 and 743-854, vaccine-associated CD4 TCRs spanned spike.

Generated by immunoSEQ multiplex PCR, the TCRdb table keeps only in-frame clones and is missing some. The sample consists of more than 85,000 clones, roughly 88% of them appearing once. In the case of this clone: Antigen: not known.

Trimming pared 6 bases from V and 4 bases from J, leaving 9 bases between. The CDR3 is made up of 12 amino acids. Germline V gene sequence: CDR1 SGHAT, CDR2 FQNNGV. J is TRBJ2-5 and V is TRBV11-2; D ambiguous. This sequence was found in an adult in good health. The specimen was peripheral blood, collected on day 0 of AZD1222 vaccination. The CDR3 region has the DNA TGTGCCAGCAGTCACGGACGAGAGACCCAGTACTTC. The encoded protein is CASSHGRETQYF.